The sequence of this T cell receptor (beta chain) was determined in a study of cytomegalovirus exposure and HLA in healthy donors. The CDR3 is made up of 17 amino acids. Germline-derived CDR1 and CDR2 are SGHRS and YFSETQ. V was shortened by 0 bases and J by 2 bases, with 14 bases between the two germline ends. In the case of this clone: What it binds is not known.

Profiled with immunoSEQ multiplex PCR; TCRdb holds only in-frame clones, not every one. The sample carries 150,000 to 250,000 clones, roughly three quarters recorded once. General study findings and limits: Testing in vitro showed a few CMV-associated chains specific for CMV antigens.

The sequenced sample consisted of PBMCs. The rearrangement joins TRBV5-1 to TRBJ2-2; D possibly corresponds to TRBD2 (6 bases). This clonotype was obtained from a young woman in good health and CMV-seronegative. The CDR3 region has the DNA TGCGCCAGCAGCTTGGGGGTTAGCGGAACTAACACCGGGGAGCTGTTTTTT. Translation gives CASSLGVSGTNTGELFF.